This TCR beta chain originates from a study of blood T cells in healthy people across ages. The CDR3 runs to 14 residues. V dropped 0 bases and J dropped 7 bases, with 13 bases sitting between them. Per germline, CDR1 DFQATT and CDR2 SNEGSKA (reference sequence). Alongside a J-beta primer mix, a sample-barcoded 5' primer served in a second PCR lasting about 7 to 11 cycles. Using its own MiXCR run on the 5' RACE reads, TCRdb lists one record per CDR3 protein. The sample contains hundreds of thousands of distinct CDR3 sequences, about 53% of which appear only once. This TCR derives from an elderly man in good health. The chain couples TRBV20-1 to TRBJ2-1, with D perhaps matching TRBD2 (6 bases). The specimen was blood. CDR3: CSARDGRRDNEQFF. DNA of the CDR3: TGCAGTGCTAGAGATGGGCGGCGGGATAATGAGCAGTTCTTC.